These T cell receptor beta chains were read from a single sample in a study of human T cells and chemical hapten exposure. TCRdb processed the RACE reads anew with MiXCR; each CDR3 protein has one entry. The profile shows 100,000 or so distinct CDR3 sequences, around 9.3% of them singletons. Sequenced material: whole blood, taken in connection with sensitization to the hapten diphenylcyclopropenone (DPC). The receptors stem from a woman aged 35 to 49 with alopecia areata. Some clones in this sample may be carry-over from other donors' samples. CDR3s include the opening cysteine and the closing phenylalanine or tryptophan. D genes are given only for firm matches. Clone sizes are given selectively: once, few, many, or a class where the clone is expanded.

>many|TRBV18|TRBJ1-2|13|NA
CASSLEPDYGYTF
TGTGCCAGCTCCCTGGAACCTGACTATGGCTACACCTTC
>many|TRBV5-6|TRBJ1-1|11|NA
CASSLFGEAFF
TGTGCCAGCAGCTTGTTTGGTGAGGCTTTCTTT
>few|TRBV7-2|TRBJ2-5|15|NA
CASSTQQGQRETQYF
TGTGCCAGCAGCACCCAACAGGGCCAGAGAGAGACCCAGTACTTC
>NA|TRBV18|TRBJ2-2|11|NA
CASSLRGELFF
TGTGCCAGCTCACTTCGCGGGGAGCTGTTTTTT
>NA|TRBV9|TRBJ1-5|14|NA
CASSYGQIDQPQHF
TGTGCCAGCAGCTATGGACAGATAGATCAGCCCCAGCATTTT
>many|TRBV6-6|TRBJ2-4|16|TRBD2
CASSYGSSGRTNIQYF
TGTGCCAGCAGTTACGGGTCTAGCGGGAGGACTAACATTCAGTACTTC
>few|TRBV6-2/TRBV6-3|TRBJ2-1|12|NA
CASRVLGGRSVF
TGTGCCAGCAGGGTTTTAGGGGGGAGGTCCGTCTTC
>many|TRBV6-4|TRBJ2-3|15|TRBD2
CASSRTSGSSDTQYF
TGTGCCAGCAGTCGGACTAGCGGGAGCTCAGATACGCAGTATTTT
>many|TRBV28|TRBJ2-1|16|TRBD1
CASRSNRGTGLPLQFF
TGTGCCAGCAGGTCGAACAGGGGGACAGGCCTCCCCTTACAGTTCTTC
>few|TRBV7-9|TRBJ2-4|15|NA
CASSFGADTGDIQYF
TGTGCCAGCAGCTTCGGGGCGGACACCGGGGACATTCAGTACTTC
>NA|TRBV7-9|TRBJ2-7|13|NA
CASSSVVTYEQYF
TGTGCCAGCAGCTCGGTCGTAACCTACGAGCAGTACTTC
>few|TRBV12-3/TRBV12-4|TRBJ2-1|16|TRBD2
CASSLGPSGSWDEQFF
TGTGCCAGCAGTTTAGGACCTAGCGGGAGTTGGGATGAGCAGTTCTTC
>NA|TRBV7-8|TRBJ1-1|14|NA
CASSFLNRESEAFF
TGTGCCAGCAGCTTCCTAAACAGAGAATCTGAAGCTTTCTTT
>NA|TRBV7-2|TRBJ2-1|12|NA
CASSYPVGEQFF
TGTGCCAGCAGCTACCCAGTCGGTGAGCAGTTCTTC
>many|TRBV7-2|TRBJ2-7|14|NA
CASSLKAGQGEQYF
TGTGCCAGCAGCTTGAAGGCAGGTCAGGGTGAGCAGTACTTC
>many|TRBV28|TRBJ2-1|19|TRBD2
CASRPPGLAGGASYNEQFF
TGTGCCAGCAGACCCCCGGGACTAGCGGGAGGCGCCTCCTACAATGAGCAGTTCTTC
>few|TRBV5-6|TRBJ2-7|15|TRBD2
CASSPESGRLHEQYF
TGTGCCAGCAGCCCGGAAAGCGGGAGACTCCACGAGCAGTACTTC
>many|TRBV6-2/TRBV6-3|TRBJ1-4|14|NA
CASSNLGTNEKLFF
TGTGCCAGCAGTAACCTTGGGACTAATGAAAAACTGTTTTTT
>many|TRBV20-1|TRBJ2-1|14|NA
CSANPTPGDNEQFF
TGCAGTGCTAACCCAACCCCTGGCGACAATGAGCAGTTCTTC
>NA|TRBV28|TRBJ2-2|13|NA
CASSFGPTGELFF
TGTGCCAGCAGTTTCGGTCCCACCGGGGAGCTGTTTTTT
>few|TRBV19|TRBJ1-5|15|NA
CARVPETYSNQPQHF
TGTGCCAGGGTCCCGGAGACCTATAGCAATCAGCCCCAGCATTTT
>many|TRBV27|TRBJ2-1|16|TRBD2
CASSVLPSSGKNEQFF
TGTGCCAGCAGTGTTCTTCCGTCTAGCGGGAAAAATGAGCAGTTCTTC
>few|TRBV19|TRBJ2-2|15|TRBD1
CASTTGQVNTGELFF
TGTGCCAGTACTACCGGACAGGTTAACACCGGGGAGCTGTTTTTT
>many|TRBV12-3/TRBV12-4|TRBJ2-2|16|NA
CASSLRVASNTGELFF
TGTGCCAGCAGTTTACGGGTAGCCTCAAACACCGGGGAGCTGTTTTTT
>many|TRBV30|TRBJ1-3|12|NA
CGFGLSGNTIYF
TGTGGCTTCGGACTCTCTGGAAACACCATATATTTT
>few|TRBV19|TRBJ2-5|15|NA
CASSIDSGLVETQYF
TGTGCCAGTAGTATAGATAGTGGCCTAGTAGAGACCCAGTACTTC
>many|TRBV7-9|TRBJ2-7|15|NA
CASSSSLEGGDEQYF
TGTGCCAGCAGTTCCAGTTTGGAGGGAGGCGACGAGCAGTACTTC
>few|TRBV20-1|TRBJ1-2|15|NA
CSAVGRDTTFYGYTF
TGCAGTGCCGTCGGACGGGATACTACCTTCTATGGCTACACCTTC
>many|TRBV6-5|TRBJ1-1|18|NA
CASSRQPPTGHTNTEAFF
TGTGCCAGCAGCCGCCAACCACCCACGGGACATACGAACACTGAAGCTTTCTTT
>few|TRBV9|TRBJ2-1|15|NA
CASSVDGALWNEQFF
TGTGCCAGCAGCGTGGACGGGGCCCTCTGGAATGAGCAGTTCTTC
>NA|TRBV13|TRBJ2-7|13|TRBD1
CASSFRQGNEQYF
TGTGCCAGCAGCTTCCGACAGGGCAACGAGCAGTACTTC
>many|TRBV29-1|TRBJ2-5|13|TRBD1
CSVEAGGIETQYF
TGCAGCGTTGAGGCAGGGGGAATTGAGACCCAGTACTTC
>NA|TRBV7-2|TRBJ2-7|15|NA
CASSPESSVSSEQYF
TGTGCCAGCAGCCCCGAGTCGAGCGTCTCGAGCGAGCAGTACTTC